A single TCR beta chain is shown here with its context. The method was immunoSEQ multiplex PCR; TCRdb's version includes in-frame clones alone and lacks a portion of them. Of roughly 40,000 clones listed, around nine tenths are singletons. These data belong to a study of T cell changes during pregnancy in multiple sclerosis. The receptor's source is a female donor with multiple sclerosis, enrolled in a pregnancy study. Specimen: CD8+ T cells from peripheral blood mononuclear cells, collected before pregnancy.

In DNA form, the CDR3 reads TGTGCCAGCAGTGACTCGGCTAGCTCCTATAATTCACCCCTCCACTTT. Protein sequence: CASSDSASSYNSPLHF. The J gene is TRBJ1-6, the V gene TRBV6-4; D remains unclear. V was trimmed by 0 bases and J by 0 bases, leaving 6 bases between them. The CDR3 sequence is 16 residues long. Per germline, CDR1 MRHNA and CDR2 SNTAGT.